A single T cell receptor (beta chain) is shown here with its context. Its antigen is not known. With 6 bases removed from V and 1 base from J, the gap between germline ends came to 11 bases. The CDR3 consists of 14 residues. The germline gives CDR1 SGHNT, CDR2 YYREEE (reference sequence). This PCR relied on a set of 60 Vbeta primers and 13 Jbeta primers. Some clones are missing from TCRdb's copy, which holds only in-frame ones; the method was immunoSEQ multiplex PCR. Among 130,000 or so clones listed, approximately 80% were seen once. This sample stems from a study of cytomegalovirus exposure and HLA in healthy donors. Study outcomes and limitations: A list of 164 TCR beta chains associated with cytomegalovirus was given. The dataset shows that most TCR sequences were rare, while some public TCRs occurred in many donors. Later analysis showed TCR association rates varying by HLA locus, highest for DRB1 and lowest for HLA-C. Clonal expansion was found to be greater in HLA-associated TCR beta chains than in equally common others in a later analysis.

Sequenced material: PBMCs. The clonotype comes from a man aged 35 to 55 in good health and CMV-seronegative. V gene TRBV5-4 combines with J gene TRBJ2-1; TRBD1 is a possible D gene (5 bases). CDR3 in amino acids: CASTSDRSYNEQFF. Here the CDR3 DNA reads TGTGCCAGCACCTCAGACAGATCCTACAATGAGCAGTTCTTC. The complete variable domain, with remaining parts taken from reference TRBV5-4 and TRBJ2-1, reads ETGVTQSPTHLIKTRGQQVTLRCSSQSGHNTVSWYQQALGQGPQFIFQYYREEENGRGNFPPRFSGLQFPNYSSELNVNALELDDSALYLCASTSDRSYNEQFFGPGTRLTVL.